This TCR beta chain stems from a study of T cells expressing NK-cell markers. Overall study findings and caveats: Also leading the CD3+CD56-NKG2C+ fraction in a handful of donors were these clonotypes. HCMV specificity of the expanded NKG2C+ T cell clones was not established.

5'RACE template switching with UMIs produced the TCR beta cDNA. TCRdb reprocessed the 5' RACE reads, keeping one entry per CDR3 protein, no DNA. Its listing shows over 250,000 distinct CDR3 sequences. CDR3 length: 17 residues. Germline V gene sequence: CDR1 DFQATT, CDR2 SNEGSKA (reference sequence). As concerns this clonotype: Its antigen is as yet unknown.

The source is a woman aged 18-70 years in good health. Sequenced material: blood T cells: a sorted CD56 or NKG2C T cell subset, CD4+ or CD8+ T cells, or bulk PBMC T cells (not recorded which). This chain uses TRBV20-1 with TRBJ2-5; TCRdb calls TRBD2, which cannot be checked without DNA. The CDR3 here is CSARDLQTSTYQETQYF.